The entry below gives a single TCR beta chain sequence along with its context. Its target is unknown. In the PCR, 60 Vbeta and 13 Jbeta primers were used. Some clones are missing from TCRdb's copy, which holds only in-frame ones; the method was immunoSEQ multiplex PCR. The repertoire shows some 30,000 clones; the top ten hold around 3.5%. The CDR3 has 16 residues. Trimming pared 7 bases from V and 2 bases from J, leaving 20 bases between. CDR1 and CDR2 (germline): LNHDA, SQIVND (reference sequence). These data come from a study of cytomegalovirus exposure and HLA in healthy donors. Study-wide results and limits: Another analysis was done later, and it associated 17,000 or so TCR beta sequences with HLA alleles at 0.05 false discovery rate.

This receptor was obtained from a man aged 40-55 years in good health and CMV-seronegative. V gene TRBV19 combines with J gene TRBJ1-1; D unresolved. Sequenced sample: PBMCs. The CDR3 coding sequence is TGTGCCAGTACCCTACCGCCGGGAGCTTATAACACTGAAGCTTTCTTT. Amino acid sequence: CASTLPPGAYNTEAFF.